The sequence of this T cell receptor (beta chain) was determined in a study of OX40 agonist ivuxolimab in advanced cancers. Study-wide background: Ivuxolimab is an agonistic anti-OX40 (CD134) antibody, and patients were treated with it.

V was cut by 4 bases and J by 6 bases, with 14 bases left in between. CDR3 length: 14 residues. The germline gives CDR1 SGHRS, CDR2 YFSETQ. The protocol was immunoSEQ multiplex PCR, while the TCRdb copy is restricted to in-frame clones and leaves out a portion. The sample lists more than 80,000 clones; 90% to 95% were seen once. Concerning this clone itself: Antigen unknown.

Findings and limits, study-wide: Clonal expansion among partial responders at 0.1-3.0 mg/kg ranked near the lowest.

The J gene is TRBJ1-5, the V gene TRBV5-1; weak D call: TRBD1 (5 bases). This material consisted of CD4+ or CD8+ T cells sorted from blood, taken in a trial of the OX40 agonist ivuxolimab. This receptor was identified in an adult with an advanced solid tumor such as melanoma, head and neck, liver or kidney cancer. This chain's CDR3 is CASSPERGGQPQHF. The DNA for the CDR3 is TGCGCCAGCAGCCCGGAGAGGGGAGGTCAGCCCCAGCATTTT.